Each of the 2 T cell receptor beta chains below was sequenced from the same sample in a study of cytomegalovirus exposure and HLA in healthy donors. The PCR used 60 Vbeta and 13 Jbeta primers. Using immunoSEQ multiplex PCR, the repertoire was profiled, and TCRdb retains in-frame clones only, with some absent. The profile covers about 130,000 clones, with approximately 80% appearing a single time and under 5% taken by the ten largest. The sequenced sample consisted of PBMCs. All receptors derive from a male donor in good health and CMV-seropositive.

This chain joins TRBV6-4 and TRBJ2-2, with D possibly TRBD2 on 5 matching bases. The V end was cut by 10 bases, the J end by 4 bases, with 16 bases between. CDR1 is MRHNA and CDR2 is SNTAGT in the germline V gene. This CDR3 comprises 14 residues. The CDR3 reads CATRPSRGTGELFF. As DNA, the CDR3 is TGTGCCACCCGGCCTTCCCGGGGCACCGGGGAGCTGTTTTTT.

V gene TRBV6-5 combines with J gene TRBJ2-5, with D possibly being TRBD1 (6 bases). Matching the DNA end better, TRBJ2-7 makes the J call doubtful. The CDR3 length is 15 residues. Germline values: CDR1 MNHEY, CDR2 SVGAGI. Here the CDR3 reads CASSNRDMGSYEQYF. CDR3 bases: TGTGCCAGCAGTAACCGGGACATGGGCTCCTACGAGCAGTACTTC.